This T cell receptor beta chain was sequenced during a study of blood T cell repertoires in COVID-19. Study-level information: PBMCs, B-cell-depleted T cells, or T cells were the source of the cDNA or gDNA that made up the material.

Authors' methods: Estimation of nucleated cell counts was performed using reference gene primer amplification. TCRdb's table, derived via immunoSEQ multiplex PCR, lists solely in-frame clones and lacks some. Clone size and the V and J calls come from that table; the DNA yielded D and trimming. The repertoire has 430,000 or so clones, roughly 90% of them found once; the top ten carry less than 2%. This CDR3 has 17 residues. Germline V gene lookup returns CDR1 LGHNA and CDR2 YSLEER. Trimming took 1 base from V and 0 from J, leaving 10 bases between them. Participants spanned ages about 18 to 100 years and resided in around 25 US areas. Donors in Cohort 3 who had recovered were those with two negative PCRs, healthcare professional clearance, or resolution of their symptoms.

The chain joins TRBV4-3 to TRBJ2-6, with a possible D match to TRBD1 (6 bases). The sequence was collected from a woman aged 40-49 years who had recovered from COVID-19. Sequenced input: PBMCs or T cells enriched from blood (not recorded which). Written as DNA, the CDR3 is TGCGCCAGCAGCCAAGCCCCAGGGGACTCTGGGGCCAACGTCCTGACTTTC. Translated: CASSQAPGDSGANVLTF.